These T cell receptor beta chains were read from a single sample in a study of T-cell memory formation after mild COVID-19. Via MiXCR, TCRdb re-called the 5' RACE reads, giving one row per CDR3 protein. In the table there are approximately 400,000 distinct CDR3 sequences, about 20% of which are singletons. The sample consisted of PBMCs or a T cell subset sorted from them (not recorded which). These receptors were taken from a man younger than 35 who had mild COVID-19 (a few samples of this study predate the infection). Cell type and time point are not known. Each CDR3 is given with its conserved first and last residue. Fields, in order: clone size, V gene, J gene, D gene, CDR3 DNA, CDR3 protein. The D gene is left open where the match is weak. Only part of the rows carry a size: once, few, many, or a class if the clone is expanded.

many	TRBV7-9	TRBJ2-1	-	TGTGCCAGCAGCTTACTAGCGTCGAATGAGCAGTTCTTC	CASSLLASNEQFF
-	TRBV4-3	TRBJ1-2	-	TGCGCCAGCAGCCAAGAGCTCCCCCGGTGGACAAGCTTTGGCTACACCTTC	CASSQELPRWTSFGYTF
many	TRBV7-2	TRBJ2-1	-	TGTGCCAGCAGCCGTGACAGGTCAAGCTCCTACAATGAGCAGTTCTTC	CASSRDRSSSYNEQFF
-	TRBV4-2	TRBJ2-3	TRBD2	TGTGCCAGCAGCCGCGACCCAACTAGCGGCGGAGCAGATACGCAGTATTTT	CASSRDPTSGGADTQYF
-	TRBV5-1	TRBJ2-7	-	TGCGCCAGCAGCTCACTAGCAACCTACGAGCAGTACTTC	CASSSLATYEQYF
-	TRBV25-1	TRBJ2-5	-	TGTGCCAGCTCGGATCTTAATCGGCAAGAGACCCAGTACTTC	CASSDLNRQETQYF
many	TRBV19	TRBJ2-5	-	TGTGCCAGTAGTATTGAGTGGACAGCCGAGACCCAGTACTTC	CASSIEWTAETQYF
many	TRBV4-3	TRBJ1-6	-	TGCGCCAGCAGCCAAGTAGTGAATTCACCCCTCCACTTT	CASSQVVNSPLHF
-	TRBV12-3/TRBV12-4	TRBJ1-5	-	TGTGCCAGCAGTTTGCAGGCCAATCAGCCCCAGCATTTT	CASSLQANQPQHF
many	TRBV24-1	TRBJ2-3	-	TGTGCCACCAGTGATGGGGGGCCAGATACGCAGTATTTT	CATSDGGPDTQYF
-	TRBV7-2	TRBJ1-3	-	TGTGCCAGTAACCCTCAGGGGACGTTGTCCGTAAACACCATATATTTT	CASNPQGTLSVNTIYF
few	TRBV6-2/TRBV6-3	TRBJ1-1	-	TGTGCCAGCAGTTACTCGGCGGGCAGGGCTTTCTTT	CASSYSAGRAFF
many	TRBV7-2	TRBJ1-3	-	TGTGCCAGCAGCTTAGCGGTCGGGGCGGGTGGAAACACCATATATTTT	CASSLAVGAGGNTIYF
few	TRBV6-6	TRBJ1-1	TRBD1	TGTGCCAGCGTTCGTCAGGGGGCGGACACTGAAGCTTTCTTT	CASVRQGADTEAFF
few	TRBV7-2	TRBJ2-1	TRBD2	TGTGCCAGCAGCTTAGCAGCGGGGGGAGGGCTCAATGAGCAGTTCTTC	CASSLAAGGGLNEQFF
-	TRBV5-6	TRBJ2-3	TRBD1	TGTGCCAGCAGCTTGATTCGTTCGGCAGGGGGTTCGAGCACAGATACGCAGTATTTT	CASSLIRSAGGSSTDTQYF
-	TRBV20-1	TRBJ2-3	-	TGCAGTGCCCCTCGGATATCAGATACGCAGTATTTT	CSAPRISDTQYF
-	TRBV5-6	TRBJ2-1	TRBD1	TGTGCCAGCAGCCGCTCCGGGACAGGGGACAATGAGCAGTTCTTC	CASSRSGTGDNEQFF
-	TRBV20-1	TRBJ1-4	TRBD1	TGCAGTGCACAACAGGGGGCGCCTGAAAAACTGTTTTTT	CSAQQGAPEKLFF
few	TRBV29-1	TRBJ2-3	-	TGCAGCGTGGAGCCGGAGAGCACAGATACGCAGTATTTT	CSVEPESTDTQYF
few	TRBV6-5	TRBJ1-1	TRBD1	TGTGCCAGCAGTAAAGAGACAGGGAAGGCTGAAGCTTTCTTT	CASSKETGKAEAFF
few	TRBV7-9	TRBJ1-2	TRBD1	TGTGCCAGCAGCTGGTCGGACAGGGAGGTCAATGGCTACACCTTC	CASSWSDREVNGYTF
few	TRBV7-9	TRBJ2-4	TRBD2	TGTGCCAGCAGCTTGGGGCGGGAGAACATTCAGTACTTC	CASSLGRENIQYF
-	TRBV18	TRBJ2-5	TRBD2	TGTGCCAGCTCACCACTGGGACTAGCGGGACCCTTCCAAGAGACCCAGTACTTC	CASSPLGLAGPFQETQYF
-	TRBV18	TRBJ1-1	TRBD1	TGTGCCAGCTCACCATTCCAGGACAGGGTGAACACTGAAGCTTTCTTT	CASSPFQDRVNTEAFF
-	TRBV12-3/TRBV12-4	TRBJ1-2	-	TGTGCCAGCAGTTTTGCAGGGCACTATGGCTACACCTTC	CASSFAGHYGYTF
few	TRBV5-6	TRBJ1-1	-	TGTGCCAGCAGCTTGGCCGGAGCCGCTGGATGGACTGAAGCTTTCTTT	CASSLAGAAGWTEAFF
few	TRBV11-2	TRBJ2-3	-	TGTGCCAGCAGCTTGGACACCTTCCTTCAACAGACCGAAGATACGCAGTATTTT	CASSLDTFLQQTEDTQYF
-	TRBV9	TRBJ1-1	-	TGTGCCAGCAGGGGGGCCTCCGGCACTGAAGCTTTCTTT	CASRGASGTEAFF
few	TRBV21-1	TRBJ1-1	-	TGTGCCAGCAGCAAAGCCCTCAACACTGAAGCTTTCTTT	CASSKALNTEAFF
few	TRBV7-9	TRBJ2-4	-	TGTGCCAGCAGCTTAGTGGACATTCAGTACTTC	CASSLVDIQYF
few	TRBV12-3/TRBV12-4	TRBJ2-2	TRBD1	TGTGCCAGCAGTTACCTGGGACAGGGGATGGGCGGGGAGCTGTTTTTT	CASSYLGQGMGGELFF
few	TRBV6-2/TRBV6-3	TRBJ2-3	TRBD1	TGTGCCAGCAGTCTCTACCGGGACAGGGGAACAGATACGCAGTATTTT	CASSLYRDRGTDTQYF